The next 20 T cell receptor beta chains were all read from a single sample in a study of OX40 agonist ivuxolimab in advanced cancers. Measured with immunoSEQ multiplex PCR; TCRdb has only the in-frame clones, and not every one. The sample records approximately 69,000 clones, 85% being singletons. This specimen consisted of CD4+ or CD8+ T cells sorted from blood, obtained in a trial of the OX40 agonist ivuxolimab. The receptors were gathered from an adult with an advanced solid tumor such as melanoma, head and neck, liver or kidney cancer.

The chain recombines TRBV5-1 with TRBJ2-1; a possible D gene is TRBD2 (6 bases). V was clipped by 7 bases and J by 8 bases, with 19 bases between them. Germline V gene lookup returns CDR1 SGHRS and CDR2 YFSETQ. This CDR3 is 14 amino acids long. The chain's CDR3 is CASSRGGALDEQFF. DNA of the CDR3: TGCGCCAGCTCTAGGGGCGGGGCCTTGGATGAGCAGTTCTTC.

The rearrangement joins TRBV7-8 to TRBJ2-3; TRBD2 matches 9 bases. J gave up 4 bases and V 1 base, and 6 bases lay outside the gene matches. Germline CDR1 SGHVS, CDR2 FQNEAQ. This CDR3 has 16 residues. Here the CDR3 reads CASSLGLAGYADTQYF. CDR3 nucleotides: TGTGCCAGCAGCTTAGGGCTAGCGGGATATGCAGATACGCAGTATTTT.

The V call is TRBV23-1, the J call TRBJ1-2; tentatively, D is TRBD1 (5 bases). TRBV23-1 has ORF status, its function being uncertain. V shed 0 bases and J shed 3 bases, with 17 bases lying between them. The CDR3 spans 17 residues. The CDR3, as DNA: TGCGCCAGCAGTCAATCGCAGGTGGCCAGGGCCTACTATGGCTACACCTTC. It translates to CASSQSQVARAYYGYTF.

Points on this clone: One base away lies a much larger clone, so this may be a sequencing read error. This chain uses TRBV11-2 with TRBJ1-1, with D possibly TRBD1 on 6 matching bases. The germline CDR1 and CDR2 sequences are SGHAT and FQNNGV. The CDR3 sequence is 13 residues long. CDR3 region: CGAEGGGGTEAFF. The CDR3 bases are TGTGGCGCGGAGGGGGGCGGGGGGACTGAAGCTTTCTTT.

This clone has a single count. DNA for the CDR3: TGCGCCAGCAGCCAAGTACGACAGGGGTTCTACAATGAGCAGTTCTTC. This translates into CASSQVRQGFYNEQFF. The gene calls are TRBV4-1 and TRBJ2-1, with TRBD1 identical over 8 bases. The V segment lost 1 base and the J segment 3 bases; nucleotides outside the gene matches: 5. The CDR3 runs to 16 residues. The germline V gene has CDR1 MGHRA and CDR2 YSYEKL.

Turning to this clone: Other nucleotide sequences from this sample produce the same CDR3. CDR3 in DNA: TGTGCCAGCAGTCAAGGGCCGGGACAGCAAAACTATGGCTACACCTTC. Translation: CASSQGPGQQNYGYTF. The chain carries TRBV7-2 and TRBJ1-2, with 7 bases fitting TRBD1. Trimming removed 6 bases from V and 2 bases from J; junction bases left unmatched: 12. The CDR3 runs 16 residues. From germline, CDR1 is SGHTA and CDR2 FQGNSA.

V gene TRBV30 combines with J gene TRBJ1-5; D is possibly TRBD1 (5 bases). V was cut by 3 bases and J by 3 bases, with 9 bases left in between. CDR1 is GTSNPN, CDR2 SVGIG, per germline (reference sequence). This CDR3 spans 13 amino acids. The CDR3 sequence: CAWSGDPNQPQHF. Written as DNA, the CDR3 is TGTGCCTGGAGCGGGGACCCCAATCAGCCCCAGCATTTT.

The J gene is TRBJ2-1, the V gene TRBV11-3; D may correspond to TRBD1 or TRBD2 (5 bases each). CDR1 SGHNT and CDR2 YENEEA come from the germline V gene. Between the trimmed V and J ends, which lost 0 bases and 8 bases, there was a span of 14 bases. The CDR3 is made up of 15 amino acids. The CDR3 nucleotides read TGTGCCAGCAGCTTAGAGGGTTCACTGGGGGATGAGCAGTTCTTC. Translating gives CASSLEGSLGDEQFF.

This clone occurred once. J is TRBJ2-6 and V is TRBV29-1; no reliable D call. Trimming took off 3 bases at V and 0 bases at J, with 9 bases between the two ends. This CDR3 spans 15 amino acids. Germline V gene lookup returns CDR1 SQVTM and CDR2 ANQGSEA. In DNA form, the CDR3 reads TGCAGCGTTGAGGGCAAACACTCTGGGGCCAACGTCCTGACTTTC. Its translation: CSVEGKHSGANVLTF.

The gene calls are TRBV9 and TRBJ2-3; TRBD2 agrees at 9 bases. The CDR3 covers 16 residues. Germline V gives CDR1 SGDLS, CDR2 YYNGEE. Unmatched junction bases numbered 5, after V lost 0 bases and J lost 3 bases. This CDR3 reads CASSVGLAGNTDTQYF. The CDR3 DNA reads as TGTGCCAGCAGCGTAGGGCTAGCGGGAAATACAGATACGCAGTATTTT.

The chain is built from TRBV5-1 and TRBJ1-3, with TRBD1 matching 7 bases. Germline V gene lookup returns CDR1 SGHRS and CDR2 YFSETQ. V gave up 7 bases and J gave up 0 bases; unmatched junction bases: 4. This CDR3 region has 14 residues. The CDR3 sequence is CASAQGVSGNTIYF. The DNA of the CDR3 is TGCGCCAGCGCCCAGGGGGTCTCTGGAAACACCATATATTTT.

In nucleotides, the CDR3 is TGTGCCAGCAGCGTAGGTATAACTAGCGGGAAGAATGAGCAGTTCTTC. Translating gives CASSVGITSGKNEQFF. This chain links TRBV9 with TRBJ2-1, with 10 bases identical to TRBD2. Trimming took 0 bases from V and 7 from J; bases not matched to a gene: 7. Germline V gives CDR1 SGDLS, CDR2 YYNGEE. The CDR3 contains 16 residues.

The rearrangement links TRBV18 to TRBJ2-3, with TRBD1 matching over 9 bases. Germline V gene lookup returns CDR1 KGHSH and CDR2 LQKENI. The V segment lost 5 bases and the J segment 9 bases; nucleotides outside the gene matches: 12. The CDR3 is made up of 15 amino acids. The CDR3 sequence: CASSSGTGSQRTQYF. In DNA form, the CDR3 reads TGTGCCAGCTCATCCGGGACAGGGTCCCAAAGGACGCAGTATTTT.

The chain uses TRBV28 and TRBJ2-1; TRBD1 matches 7 bases. Trimming removed 6 bases from V and 8 bases from J; junction bases left unmatched: 10. CDR3 length: 14 residues. Germline values: CDR1 MDHEN, CDR2 SYDVKM. The CDR3, as DNA: TGTGCCAGCAGAGGGAGAACAGGGGTTCATGAGCAGTTCTTC. It translates to CASRGRTGVHEQFF.

This clone was seen only a few times. The rearrangement links TRBV7-9 to TRBJ1-5; no reliable D call. CDR1 is SEHNR and CDR2 is FQNEAQ in the germline V gene (reference sequence). CDR3 length: 13 amino acids. The V end was cut by 2 bases, the J end by 0 bases, with 2 bases between. In nucleotides, the CDR3 is TGTGCCAGCAGCTTAACTAGCAATCAGCCCCAGCATTTT. Its translation: CASSLTSNQPQHF.

The chain uses TRBV5-5 and TRBJ2-7, with D hard to call. V was clipped by 0 bases and J by 2 bases, with 9 bases between them. The germline gives CDR1 SGHKS, CDR2 YYEKEE (reference sequence). The CDR3 covers 14 residues. CDR3 protein: CASSLAPNPYEQYF. The CDR3 DNA follows: TGTGCCAGCAGCTTGGCCCCCAATCCCTACGAGCAGTACTTC.

The gene calls are TRBV11-2 and TRBJ2-1; D unclear. V was cut by 2 bases and J by 0 bases, with 17 bases left in between. Germline V gene lookup returns CDR1 SGHAT and CDR2 FQNNGV. CDR3 length: 18 amino acids. The CDR3 sequence is CASSLIPVLWSSYNEQFF. Written as DNA, the CDR3 is TGTGCCAGCAGCTTAATCCCAGTACTATGGAGCTCCTACAATGAGCAGTTCTTC.

J is TRBJ2-1 and V is TRBV28; D is perhaps TRBD1 or TRBD2 (5 bases each). Looked up from germline, CDR1 is MDHEN and CDR2 is SYDVKM. CDR3 length equals 16 residues. The V gene lost 3 bases and the J gene lost 6 bases, with 18 bases spanning the gap. The CDR3 spells CASSFLGPRGRNEQFF. Written as DNA, the CDR3 is TGTGCCAGCAGTTTCTTAGGGCCGAGGGGCCGCAATGAGCAGTTCTTC. The variable domain in full, with the rest retrieved from reference TRBV28 and TRBJ2-1, is DVKVTQSSRYLVKRTGEKVFLECVQDMDHENMFWYRQDPGLGLRLIYFSYDVKMKEKGDIPEGYSVSREKKERFSLILESASTNQTSMYLCASSFLGPRGRNEQFFGPGTRLTVL.

The chain links TRBV27 to TRBJ1-5, with D uncertain. Germline CDR1 and CDR2: MNHEY and SMNVEV (reference sequence). Trimming took 5 bases from V and 0 from J, leaving 11 bases between them. This CDR3 is 15 amino acids long. CDR3 DNA sequence: TGTGCCAGCAGTCCCTCAGCTCTTAGCAATCAGCCCCAGCATTTT. This encodes CASSPSALSNQPQHF.

The chain combines TRBV28 with TRBJ2-7; D unresolved. The germline V gene has CDR1 MDHEN and CDR2 SYDVKM. Trimming left V 6 bases short and J 5 bases short, with 17 bases between. The CDR3 spans 14 residues. The CDR3 loop is CASRPFSGAHEQYV. CDR3 DNA sequence: TGTGCCAGCAGACCTTTTTCTGGCGCTCACGAGCAGTACGTC.